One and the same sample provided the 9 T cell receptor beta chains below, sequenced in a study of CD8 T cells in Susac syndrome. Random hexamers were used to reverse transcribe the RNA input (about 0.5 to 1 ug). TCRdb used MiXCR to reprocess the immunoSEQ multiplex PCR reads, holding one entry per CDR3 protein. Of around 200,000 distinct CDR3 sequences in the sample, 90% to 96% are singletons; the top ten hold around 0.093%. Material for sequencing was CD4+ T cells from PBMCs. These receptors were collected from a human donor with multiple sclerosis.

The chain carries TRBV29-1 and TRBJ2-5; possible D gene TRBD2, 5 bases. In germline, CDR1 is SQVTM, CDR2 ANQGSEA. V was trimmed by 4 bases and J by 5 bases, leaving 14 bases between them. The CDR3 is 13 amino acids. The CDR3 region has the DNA TGCAGCGTTGTATCTAGCCGATGGGAGACCCAGTACTTC. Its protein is CSVVSSRWETQYF.

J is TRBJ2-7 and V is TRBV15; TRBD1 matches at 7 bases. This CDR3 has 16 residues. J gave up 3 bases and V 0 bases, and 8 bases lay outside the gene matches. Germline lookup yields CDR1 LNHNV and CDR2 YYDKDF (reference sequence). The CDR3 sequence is CATSRDPTGQRYEQYF. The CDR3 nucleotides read TGTGCCACCAGCAGAGACCCAACGGGACAGCGCTACGAGCAGTACTTC.

The chain's CDR3 is CASSLLAGVSAEQYF. The CDR3 DNA reads TGTGCCAGCAGCTTACTAGCGGGGGTATCTGCCGAGCAGTACTTC. The chain joins TRBV12-3 or TRBV12-4 to TRBJ2-7; TRBD2 matches at 11 bases. Unmatched junction bases numbered 10, after V lost 6 bases and J lost 6 bases. This CDR3 contains 15 residues.

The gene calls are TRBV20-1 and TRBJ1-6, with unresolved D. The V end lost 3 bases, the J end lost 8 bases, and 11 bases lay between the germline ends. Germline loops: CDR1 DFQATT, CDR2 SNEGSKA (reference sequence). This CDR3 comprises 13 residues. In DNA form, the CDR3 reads TGCAGTGCTAGTATGGGTATGGATTCACCCCTCCACTTT. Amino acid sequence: CSASMGMDSPLHF.

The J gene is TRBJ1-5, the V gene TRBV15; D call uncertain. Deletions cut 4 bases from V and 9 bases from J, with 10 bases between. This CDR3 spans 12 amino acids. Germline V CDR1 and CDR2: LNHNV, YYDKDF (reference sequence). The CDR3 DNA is TGTGCCACCAGCAACGTCGAAGGGCCCCAGCATTTT. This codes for CATSNVEGPQHF.

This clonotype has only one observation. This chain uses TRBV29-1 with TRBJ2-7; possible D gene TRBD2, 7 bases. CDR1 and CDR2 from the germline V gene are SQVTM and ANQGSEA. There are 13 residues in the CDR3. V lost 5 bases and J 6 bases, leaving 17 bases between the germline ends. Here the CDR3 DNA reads TGCAGCGTTAGCGGGACGGCCAGGGGCGAGCAGTACTTC. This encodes CSVSGTARGEQYF.

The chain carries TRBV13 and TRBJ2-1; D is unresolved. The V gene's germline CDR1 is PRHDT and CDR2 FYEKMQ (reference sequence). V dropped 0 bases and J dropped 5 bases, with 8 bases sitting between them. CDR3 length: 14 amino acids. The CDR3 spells CASSLGWRDNEQFF. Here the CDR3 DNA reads TGTGCCAGCAGCTTAGGGTGGCGAGACAATGAGCAGTTCTTC.

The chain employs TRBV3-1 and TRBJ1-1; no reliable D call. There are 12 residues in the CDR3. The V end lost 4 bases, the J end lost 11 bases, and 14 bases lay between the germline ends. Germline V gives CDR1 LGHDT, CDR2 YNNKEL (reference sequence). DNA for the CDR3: TGTGCCAGCAGCCCGGGTGGCTTTGGGGCTTTCTTT. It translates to CASSPGGFGAFF.

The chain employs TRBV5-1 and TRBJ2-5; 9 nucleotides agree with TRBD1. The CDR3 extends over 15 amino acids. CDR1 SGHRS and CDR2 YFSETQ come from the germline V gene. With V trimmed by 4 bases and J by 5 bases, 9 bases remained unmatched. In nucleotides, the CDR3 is TGCGCCAGCAGCGAACAGGGGGCGTTACGGGAGACCCAGTACTTC. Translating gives CASSEQGALRETQYF.